One TCR beta chain is described in this entry. Its antigen is currently unknown. The data are from a study of cytomegalovirus exposure and HLA in healthy donors. Both 60 Vbeta primers and 13 Jbeta primers went into the PCR. Sequenced by immunoSEQ multiplex PCR; TCRdb stores in-frame clones only, minus some. Of around 150,000 clones in the sample, around 72% are singletons; the top ten hold about 15%. Study-level results: Later analysis placed DRB1 highest and HLA-C lowest in TCR association rates, which differed by HLA locus. TCR beta V segments were, for the most part, productive about 90% or about 30% of the time in an earlier analysis. As was reported, the classifier diagnosed cytomegalovirus status with high specificity and sensitivity. Follow-up analysis later connected one missense variant in DCLRE1C with trimming of TCR beta V- and J-genes.

Input material: PBMCs. The origin of this receptor is a human donor in good health.

The CDR3 DNA follows: TGTGCCAGCAGCCTTACAGGGAATATGGATTCACCCCTCCACTTT. It is translated as CASSLTGNMDSPLHF. This chain connects TRBV11-2 to TRBJ1-6, with D perhaps TRBD1 (6 bases). Per germline, CDR1 SGHAT and CDR2 FQNNGV. This CDR3 is 15 amino acids long. Trimming removed 5 bases from V and 8 bases from J, with 16 bases in between.